This T cell receptor (beta chain) is drawn from a study of blood T cells in healthy people across ages. A second PCR of 7 to 11 cycles used a sample-barcoded 5' primer and a J-beta primer mix. TCRdb reprocessed the 5' RACE reads with MiXCR, giving one entry per CDR3 protein. Of approximately 800,000 distinct CDR3 sequences listed, around 25% were seen once; the top ten hold 2.5% to 3.5%. Findings and limits, study-wide: In long-lived donors, naive CD4+ cell counts and diversity exceeded those of aged donors.

V was pared by 3 bases and J by 3 bases, with 12 bases between. This CDR3 contains 14 residues. Germline CDR1 is DFQATT and CDR2 is SNEGSKA (reference sequence). In regard to this clonotype: The antigen is undetermined.

The sample was also linked to a second study, of T cells of mothers and their children. That work adds: Detection of persistent microchimeric T cell clones did not occur.

The TCR originated in a boy between 10 and 17 years old in good health. Sequenced sample: blood. V gene TRBV20-1 combines with J gene TRBJ1-5; D uncertain. The CDR3 DNA reads TGCAGTGCTAGTAACAGACAATACAATCAGCCCCAGCATTTT. Its protein is CSASNRQYNQPQHF.